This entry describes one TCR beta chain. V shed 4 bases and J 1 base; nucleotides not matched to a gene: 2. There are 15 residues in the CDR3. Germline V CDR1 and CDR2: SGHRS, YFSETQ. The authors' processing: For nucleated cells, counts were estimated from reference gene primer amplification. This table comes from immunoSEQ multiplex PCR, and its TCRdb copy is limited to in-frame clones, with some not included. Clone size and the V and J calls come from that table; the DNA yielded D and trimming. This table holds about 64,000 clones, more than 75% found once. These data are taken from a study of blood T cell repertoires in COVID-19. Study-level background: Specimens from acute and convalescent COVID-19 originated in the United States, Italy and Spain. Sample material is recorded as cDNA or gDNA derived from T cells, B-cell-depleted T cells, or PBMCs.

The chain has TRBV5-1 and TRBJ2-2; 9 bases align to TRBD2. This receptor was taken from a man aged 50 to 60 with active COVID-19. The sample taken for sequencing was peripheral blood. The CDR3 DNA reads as TGCGCCAGCAGCCAGACTAGCGGGAACACCGGGGAGCTGTTTTTT. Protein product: CASSQTSGNTGELFF.